Below, one T cell receptor beta chain is given with its context. This CDR3 contains 14 residues. Germline V lookup: CDR1 MNHEY, CDR2 SVGEGT. V shed 8 bases and J 5 bases; nucleotides not matched to a gene: 7. Time point here: patch test 1, 2 weeks after DPC sensitization. Treatment defined: therapeutic diphenylcyclopropenone sensitization with weekly scalp DPC. This sample was taken from a study of human T cells and chemical hapten exposure. From the RACE reads, TCRdb called clonotypes with MiXCR, one entry per CDR3 protein. The table lists around 150,000 distinct CDR3 sequences, roughly 15% of them singletons.

This chain links TRBV6-2 or TRBV6-3 with TRBJ1-1; 11 positions match TRBD1. The TCR originated in a woman in her 30s with alopecia areata. Some clones in this sample may be carry-over from other donors' samples. The sequenced sample was whole blood, obtained in connection with sensitization to the hapten diphenylcyclopropenone (DPC). CDR3 DNA sequence: TGTGCCAGCGGGGACAGGGGGGGTTCGACTGAAGCTTTCTTT. This translates into CASGDRGGSTEAFF.